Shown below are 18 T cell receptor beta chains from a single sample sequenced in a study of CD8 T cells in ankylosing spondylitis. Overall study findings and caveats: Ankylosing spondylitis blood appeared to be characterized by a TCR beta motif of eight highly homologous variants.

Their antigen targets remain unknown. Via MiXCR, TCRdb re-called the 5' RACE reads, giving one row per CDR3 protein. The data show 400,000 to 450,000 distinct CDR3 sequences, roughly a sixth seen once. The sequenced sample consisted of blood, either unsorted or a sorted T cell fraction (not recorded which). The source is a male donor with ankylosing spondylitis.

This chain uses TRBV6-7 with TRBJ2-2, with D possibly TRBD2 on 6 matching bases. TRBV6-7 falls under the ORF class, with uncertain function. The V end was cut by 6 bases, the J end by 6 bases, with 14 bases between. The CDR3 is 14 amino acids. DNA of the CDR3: TGTGCCAGCAGGAGACGTGGGGAGGCCGGGGAGCTGTTTTTT. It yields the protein CASRRRGEAGELFF.

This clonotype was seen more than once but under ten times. The CDR3 DNA reads as TGCAGTGCTAGAACGGGGGGGGATACGCAGTATTTT. This translates into CSARTGGDTQYF. J is TRBJ2-3 and V is TRBV20-1, with TRBD2 matching over 8 bases. Trimming removed 2 bases from V and 6 bases from J; junction bases left unmatched: 1. In germline, CDR1 is DFQATT, CDR2 SNEGSKA (reference sequence). The CDR3 is 12 residues long.

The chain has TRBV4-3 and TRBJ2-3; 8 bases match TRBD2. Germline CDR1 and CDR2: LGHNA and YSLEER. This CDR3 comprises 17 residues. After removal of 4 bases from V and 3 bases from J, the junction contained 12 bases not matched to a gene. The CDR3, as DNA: TGCGCCAGCAGCCGCGAGGGTCCTAGCGGGTGGACAGATACGCAGTATTTT. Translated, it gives CASSREGPSGWTDTQYF.

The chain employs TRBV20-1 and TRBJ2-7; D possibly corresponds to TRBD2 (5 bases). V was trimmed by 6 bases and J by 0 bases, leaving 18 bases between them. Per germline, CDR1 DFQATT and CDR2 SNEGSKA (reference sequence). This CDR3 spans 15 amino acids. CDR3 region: CSAKIPLGSSYEQYF. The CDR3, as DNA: TGCAGTGCAAAGATCCCCCTAGGGAGCTCCTACGAGCAGTACTTC.

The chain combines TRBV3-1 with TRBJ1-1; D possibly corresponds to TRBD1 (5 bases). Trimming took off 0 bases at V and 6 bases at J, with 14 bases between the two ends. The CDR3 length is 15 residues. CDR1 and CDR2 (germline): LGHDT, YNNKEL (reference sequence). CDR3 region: CASSQDGRGSAEAFF. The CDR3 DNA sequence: TGTGCCAGCAGCCAAGATGGACGGGGGAGCGCTGAAGCTTTCTTT.

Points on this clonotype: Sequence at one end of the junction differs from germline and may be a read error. The CDR3 DNA reads as TGTACCAGCAGCCAATCCAGGGGGAATGAGCAGTTCTTC. Protein: CTSSQSRGNEQFF. The rearrangement uses TRBV16 and TRBJ2-1, with 7 positions matching TRBD1. CDR3 size: 13 residues. Per the germline V gene, CDR1 is KGHSY and CDR2 is FQNENV.

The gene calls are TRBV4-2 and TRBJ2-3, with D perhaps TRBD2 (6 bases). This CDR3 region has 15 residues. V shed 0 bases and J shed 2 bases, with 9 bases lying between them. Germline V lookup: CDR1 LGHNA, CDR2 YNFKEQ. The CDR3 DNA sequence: TGTGCCAGCAGCCAAGAAGGGACTCACACAGATACGCAGTATTTT. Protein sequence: CASSQEGTHTDTQYF.

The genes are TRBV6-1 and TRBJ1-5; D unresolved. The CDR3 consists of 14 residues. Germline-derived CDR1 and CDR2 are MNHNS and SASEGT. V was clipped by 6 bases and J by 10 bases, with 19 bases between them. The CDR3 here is CASRPDPAAQPQHF. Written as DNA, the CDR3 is TGTGCCAGCAGACCGGACCCAGCGGCCCAACCCCAGCATTTT.

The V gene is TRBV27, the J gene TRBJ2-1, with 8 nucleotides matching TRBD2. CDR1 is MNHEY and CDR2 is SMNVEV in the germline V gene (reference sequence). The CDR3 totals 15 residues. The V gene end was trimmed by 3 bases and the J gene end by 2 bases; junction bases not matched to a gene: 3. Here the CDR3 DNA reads TGTGCCAGCAGTTTCCGGGGGGGCCCCTACAATGAGCAGTTCTTC. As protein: CASSFRGGPYNEQFF.

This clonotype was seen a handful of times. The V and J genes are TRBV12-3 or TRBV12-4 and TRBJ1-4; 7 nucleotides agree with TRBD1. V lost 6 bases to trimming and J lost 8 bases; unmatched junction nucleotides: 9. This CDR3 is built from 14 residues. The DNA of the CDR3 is TGTGCCAGCAGCCCTCGGACAGGATACGAAAAACTGTTTTTT. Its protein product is CASSPRTGYEKLFF.

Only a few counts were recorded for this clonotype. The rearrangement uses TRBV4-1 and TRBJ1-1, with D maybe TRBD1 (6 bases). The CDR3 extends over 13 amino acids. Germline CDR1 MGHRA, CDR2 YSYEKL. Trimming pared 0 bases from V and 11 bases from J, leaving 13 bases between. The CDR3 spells CASSQDRAGDAFF. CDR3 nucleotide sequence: TGCGCCAGCAGCCAAGATCGGGCAGGGGACGCTTTCTTT.

The CDR3 spells CASSVTPVAGPYEQYF. The CDR3 DNA follows: TGTGCCAGCAGCGTAACACCGGTAGCAGGTCCCTACGAGCAGTACTTC. The chain couples TRBV9 to TRBJ2-7; D gene uncertain. CDR1 and CDR2 (germline): SGDLS, YYNGEE. V was clipped by 1 base and J by 2 bases, with 16 bases between them. CDR3 size: 16 residues.

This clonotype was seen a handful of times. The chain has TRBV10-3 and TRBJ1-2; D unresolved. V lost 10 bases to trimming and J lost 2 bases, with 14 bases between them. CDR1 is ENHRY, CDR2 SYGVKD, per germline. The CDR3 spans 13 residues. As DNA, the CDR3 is TGTGCCACCTCGGGAGACGGGAACTATGGCTACACCTTC. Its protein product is CATSGDGNYGYTF.

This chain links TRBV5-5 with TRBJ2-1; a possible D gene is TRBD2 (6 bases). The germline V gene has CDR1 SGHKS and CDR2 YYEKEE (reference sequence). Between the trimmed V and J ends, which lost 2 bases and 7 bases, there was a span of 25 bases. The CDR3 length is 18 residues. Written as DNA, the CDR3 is TGTGCCAGCAGCTTCTGGACGACCCCTAACCTAGCGAGGAATGAGCAGTTCTTC. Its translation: CASSFWTTPNLARNEQFF.

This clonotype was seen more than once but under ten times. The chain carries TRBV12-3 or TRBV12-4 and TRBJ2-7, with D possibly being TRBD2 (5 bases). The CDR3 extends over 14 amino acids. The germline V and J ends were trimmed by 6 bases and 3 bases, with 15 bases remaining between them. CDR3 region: CASSNIRGVYEQYF. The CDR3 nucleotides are TGTGCCAGCAGCAATATCCGGGGAGTCTACGAGCAGTACTTC.

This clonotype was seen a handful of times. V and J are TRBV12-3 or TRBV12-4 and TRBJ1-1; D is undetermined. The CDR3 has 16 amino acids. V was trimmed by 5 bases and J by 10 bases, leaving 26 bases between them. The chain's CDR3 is CASSLILGSVREGAFF. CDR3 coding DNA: TGTGCCAGCAGTCTCATTCTGGGATCCGTACGGGAGGGAGCTTTCTTT.

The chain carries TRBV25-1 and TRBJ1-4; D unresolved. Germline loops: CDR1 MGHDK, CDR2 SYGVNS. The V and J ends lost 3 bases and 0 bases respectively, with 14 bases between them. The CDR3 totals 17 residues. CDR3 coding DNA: TGTGCCAGCAGTGATCCGCGGGGATCCGCAACTAATGAAAAACTGTTTTTT. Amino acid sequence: CASSDPRGSATNEKLFF.

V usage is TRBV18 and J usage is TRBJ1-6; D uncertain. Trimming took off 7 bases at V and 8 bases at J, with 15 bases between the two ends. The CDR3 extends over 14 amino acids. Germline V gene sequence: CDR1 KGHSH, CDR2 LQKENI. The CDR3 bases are TGTGCCAGCTGTCCAAAAGGAGGTGATTCACCCCTCCACTTT. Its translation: CASCPKGGDSPLHF.